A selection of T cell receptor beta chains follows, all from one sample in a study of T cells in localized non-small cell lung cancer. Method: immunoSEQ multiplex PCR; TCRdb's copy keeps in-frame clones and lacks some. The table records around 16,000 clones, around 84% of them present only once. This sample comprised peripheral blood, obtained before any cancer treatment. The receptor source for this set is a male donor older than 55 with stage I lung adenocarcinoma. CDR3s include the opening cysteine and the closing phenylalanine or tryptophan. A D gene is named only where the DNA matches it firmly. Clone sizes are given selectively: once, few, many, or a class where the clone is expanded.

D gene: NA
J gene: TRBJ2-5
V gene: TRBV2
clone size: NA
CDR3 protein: CASRTGETQYF
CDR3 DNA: TGTGCCAGCCGGACGGGGGAGACCCAGTACTTC

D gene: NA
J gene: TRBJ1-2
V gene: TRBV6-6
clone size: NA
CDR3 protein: CASSFGPFYGYTF
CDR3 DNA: TGTGCCAGCAGTTTCGGACCTTTCTATGGCTACACCTTC

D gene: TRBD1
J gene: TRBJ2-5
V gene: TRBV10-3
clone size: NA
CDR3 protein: CAIRDREETQYF
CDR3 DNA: TGTGCCATACGGGACAGGGAAGAGACCCAGTACTTC

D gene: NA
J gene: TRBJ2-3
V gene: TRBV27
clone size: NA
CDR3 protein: CASSHRDKSPLGAQYF
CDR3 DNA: TGTGCCAGCAGCCACAGGGATAAATCACCCCTGGGGGCGCAGTATTTT

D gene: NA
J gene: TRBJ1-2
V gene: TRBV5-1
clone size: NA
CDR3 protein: CASSLTGTNYGYTF
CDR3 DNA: TGCGCCAGCAGCTTAACAGGGACTAACTATGGCTACACCTTC

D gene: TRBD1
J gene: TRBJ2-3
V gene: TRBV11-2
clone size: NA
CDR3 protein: CASSGQADSSTDTQYF
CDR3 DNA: TGTGCCAGCAGCGGACAGGCAGACTCTAGCACAGATACGCAGTATTTT

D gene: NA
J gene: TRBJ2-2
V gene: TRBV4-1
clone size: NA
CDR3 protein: CASSQDPGELFF
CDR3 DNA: TGCGCCAGCAGCCAAGATCCCGGGGAGCTGTTTTTT

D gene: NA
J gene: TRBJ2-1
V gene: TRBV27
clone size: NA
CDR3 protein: CASSSFDSYNEQFF
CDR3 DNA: TGTGCCAGCAGTTCGTTTGACAGCTACAATGAGCAGTTCTTC

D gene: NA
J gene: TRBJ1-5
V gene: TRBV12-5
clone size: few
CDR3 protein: CASGSPGSKQPQHF
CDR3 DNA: TGTGCTAGTGGTTCCCCAGGGTCTAAGCAGCCCCAGCATTTT

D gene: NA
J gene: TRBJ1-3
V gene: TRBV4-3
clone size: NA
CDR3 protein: CASSQDPGSSGNTIYF
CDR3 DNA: TGCGCCAGCAGCCAAGACCCTGGAAGCTCTGGAAACACCATATATTTT